This TCR beta chain was identified in a study of vaccination and CD4 T cells after COVID-19. For the study at large: For each participant, vaccination comprised two doses of either the BNT162b2 or the mRNA-1273 vaccine. Culture controls were given either a CEFX pool, an HIV-1 Nef pool, or no peptide. Study-wide findings and caveats: Among convalescent patients, a median roughly 86% of reactive clones emerged only after vaccination.

Treatment given: approximately nine-day PBMC culture with coronavirus spike peptide pools or control peptides (ViraFEST assay). This CDR3 region has 14 residues. Germline V lookup: CDR1 DFQATT, CDR2 SNEGSKA (reference sequence). The V gene end was trimmed by 1 base and the J gene end by 3 bases; junction bases not matched to a gene: 1. Scientists ran DNA taken from cultured CD4+ T cells through the Oncomine TCR Beta short-read assay for sequencing. Scientists extracted genomic DNA from CD4+ T cells grown in culture. Using its own MiXCR run on the PCR reads, TCRdb lists one record per CDR3 protein. This table has roughly 16,000 distinct CDR3 sequences, 40% to 50% appearing once. As for this clonotype: What it binds is unknown.

This clonotype was obtained from a human donor who had recovered from COVID-19. The sequenced sample was CD4+ T cells from blood, cultured in vitro. This chain links TRBV20-1 with TRBJ2-1; 9 nucleotides match TRBD2. CDR3 in amino acids: CSARVSGSYNEQFF. CDR3 in DNA: TGCAGTGCTAGAGTTAGCGGGAGCTACAATGAGCAGTTCTTC.